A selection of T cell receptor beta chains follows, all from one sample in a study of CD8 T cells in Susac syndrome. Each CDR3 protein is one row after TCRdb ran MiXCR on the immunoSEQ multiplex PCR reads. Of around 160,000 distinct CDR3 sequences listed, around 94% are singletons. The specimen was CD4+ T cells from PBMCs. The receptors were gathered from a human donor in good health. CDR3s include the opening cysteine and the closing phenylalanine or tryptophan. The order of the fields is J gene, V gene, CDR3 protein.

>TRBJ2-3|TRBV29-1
CSGRVETTDTQYF
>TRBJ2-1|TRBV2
CASEGLAGDRDEQFF
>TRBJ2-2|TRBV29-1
CSVAGFGGELFF
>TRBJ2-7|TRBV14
CASSQGTWGQYF
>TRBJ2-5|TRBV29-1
CSVEGRLAQAGGQYF
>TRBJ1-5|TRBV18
CASSHDPTRNQPQHF
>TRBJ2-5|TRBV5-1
CASSFHDGKETQYF
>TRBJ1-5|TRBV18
CASSPSTGNIQPQHF
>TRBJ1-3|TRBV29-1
CSVGQGSDTIYF
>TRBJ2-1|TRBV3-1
CASSQDLGVGQFF
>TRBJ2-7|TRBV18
CASSPRDTSYEQYF
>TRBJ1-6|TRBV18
CASSPTDGNSPLHF
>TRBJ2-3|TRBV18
CASSPPRSTDTQYF
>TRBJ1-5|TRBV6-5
CASSLDRDQPQHF
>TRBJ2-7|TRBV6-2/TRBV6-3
CASSSTERGGREQYF
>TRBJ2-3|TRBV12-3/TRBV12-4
CASSLLAADTQYF
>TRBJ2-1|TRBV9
CASSVVPSFEQFF
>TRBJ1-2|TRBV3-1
CASSQFLVDYGYTF
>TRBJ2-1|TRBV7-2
CASSFAGTSGENEQFF
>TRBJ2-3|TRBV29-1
CSVGGRNTDTQYF